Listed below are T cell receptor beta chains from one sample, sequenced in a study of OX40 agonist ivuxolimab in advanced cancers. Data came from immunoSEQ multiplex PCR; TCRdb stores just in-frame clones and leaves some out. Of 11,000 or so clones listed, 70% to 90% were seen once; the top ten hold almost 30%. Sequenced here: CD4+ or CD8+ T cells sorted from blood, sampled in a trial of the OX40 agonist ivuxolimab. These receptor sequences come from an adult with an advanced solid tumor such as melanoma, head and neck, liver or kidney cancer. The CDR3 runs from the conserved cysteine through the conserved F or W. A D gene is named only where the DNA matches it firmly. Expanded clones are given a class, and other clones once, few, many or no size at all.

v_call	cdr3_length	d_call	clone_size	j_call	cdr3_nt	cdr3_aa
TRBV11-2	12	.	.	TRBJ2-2	TGTGCCAGCAGCTACCAGGGCGGGGAGCTGTTTTTT	CASSYQGGELFF
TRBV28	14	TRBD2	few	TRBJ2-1	TGTGCCAGCACCCCTGGCGGGAGGGCCCCTGAGCAGTTCTTC	CASTPGGRAPEQFF
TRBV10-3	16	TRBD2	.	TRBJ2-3	TGTGCCATCATTAGCGGGAGGTTTTTTAGCACAGATACGCAGTATTTT	CAIISGRFFSTDTQYF
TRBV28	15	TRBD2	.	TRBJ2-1	TGTGCCAGCAGTGAAACCGGGACTAGCTACAATGAGCAGTTCTTC	CASSETGTSYNEQFF
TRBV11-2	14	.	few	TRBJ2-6	TGTGCCAGCAGCTTACCGGCGGGGGCCAACGTCCTGACTTTC	CASSLPAGANVLTF
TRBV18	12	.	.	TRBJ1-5	TGTGCCAGCTCACCAGGGGGTGGGCCCCAGCATTTT	CASSPGGGPQHF
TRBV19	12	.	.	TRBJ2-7	TGTGCCAGTAGTCTAGGGTTTTCCGAGCAGTACTTC	CASSLGFSEQYF
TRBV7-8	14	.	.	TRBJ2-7	TGTGCCAGCAGCCCGGGACTGAGGATCTACGAGCAGTACTTC	CASSPGLRIYEQYF
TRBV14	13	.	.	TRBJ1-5	TGTGCCAGCAGCCAAGATGAAGATCAGCCCCAGCATTTT	CASSQDEDQPQHF
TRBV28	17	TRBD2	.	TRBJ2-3	TGTGCCAGCATCGGACCGGGACTAGCGGGAGCCCTAGATACGCAGTATTTT	CASIGPGLAGALDTQYF
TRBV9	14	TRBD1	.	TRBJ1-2	TGTGCCAGCAGCCCAGGGGGGTTCTCGGATGGCTACACCTTC	CASSPGGFSDGYTF
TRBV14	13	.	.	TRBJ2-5	TGTGCCAGCAGCCAGCCCTACCAAGAGACCCAGTACTTC	CASSQPYQETQYF
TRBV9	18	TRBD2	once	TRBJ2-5	TGTGCCAGCAGCCCGAGAGCGGGGCTTTCTCCCTCCCAAGAGACCCAGTACTTC	CASSPRAGLSPSQETQYF
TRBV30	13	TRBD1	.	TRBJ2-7	TGTGCCTGGAGTGTACAGGGGGGCAACGAGCAGTACTTC	CAWSVQGGNEQYF
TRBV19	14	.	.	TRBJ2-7	TGTGCCAGTAGTAGTTCGGCTAGCTTCTACGAGCAGTACTTC	CASSSSASFYEQYF
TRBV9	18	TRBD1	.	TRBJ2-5	TGTGCCAGCAGCCCCCGTAGGGGGCTCTTCTCCGGTCAAGAGACCCAGTACTTC	CASSPRRGLFSGQETQYF
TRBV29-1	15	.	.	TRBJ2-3	TGCAGCGCCCGCGCCGGGACTTCTAGCACAGATACGCAGTATTTT	CSARAGTSSTDTQYF
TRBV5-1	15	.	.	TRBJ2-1	TGCGCCAGCAGCTTGGATGGGAGTTCCTACAATGAGCAGTTCTTC	CASSLDGSSYNEQFF
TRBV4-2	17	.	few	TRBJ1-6	TGTGCCAGCAGCCAAGGGCTTGGGCAACGCGTGAATTCACCCCTCCACTTT	CASSQGLGQRVNSPLHF
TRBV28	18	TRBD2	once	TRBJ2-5	TGTGCCAGCAGTTTCGGACTAGCGGGAGGGATTCCAGGAGAGACCCAGTACTTC	CASSFGLAGGIPGETQYF
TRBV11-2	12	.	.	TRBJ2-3	TGTGCCAGCAGGGGAGGGGGGTTCACGCAGTATTTT	CASRGGGFTQYF
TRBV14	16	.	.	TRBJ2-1	TGTGCCAGCAGCCAAGAGGCGCTAGCCTCCTACAATGAGCAGTTCTTC	CASSQEALASYNEQFF
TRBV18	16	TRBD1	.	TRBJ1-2	TGTGCCAGCTCACCTCCGACAGGGCTGGGTAACTATGGCTACACCTTC	CASSPPTGLGNYGYTF
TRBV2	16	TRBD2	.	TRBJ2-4	TGTGCCAGCGAGGGAACTAGCGGGGGAGCCAAAAACATTCAGTACTTC	CASEGTSGGAKNIQYF
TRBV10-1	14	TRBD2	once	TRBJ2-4	TGCGCCAGCAGTGAACTAGCGACCAAAAACATTCAGTACTTC	CASSELATKNIQYF
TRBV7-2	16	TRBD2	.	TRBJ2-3	TGTGCCAGCAGCTTTACTAGCGGGACAGCCCCAGATACGCAGTATTTT	CASSFTSGTAPDTQYF
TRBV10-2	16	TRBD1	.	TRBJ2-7	TGCGCCAGCAGTGAGTCAACCGGGACAGGGGCCTACGAGCAGTACTTC	CASSESTGTGAYEQYF
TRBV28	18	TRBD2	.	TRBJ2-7	TGTGCCAGCAGTTTAATAATAGGACTAGCGGGGGAGTCCTACGAGCAGTACTTC	CASSLIIGLAGESYEQYF
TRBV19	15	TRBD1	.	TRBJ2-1	TGTGCCAGTACCCAGACAGGGAGCTCCTACAATGAGCAGTTCTTC	CASTQTGSSYNEQFF
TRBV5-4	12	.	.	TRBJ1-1	TGTGCCAGCAGCTGGACTGTAGGTGAAGCTTTCTTT	CASSWTVGEAFF
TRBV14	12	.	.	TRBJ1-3	TGTGCCAGCAGCCAAGCAGGAAACACCATATATTTT	CASSQAGNTIYF
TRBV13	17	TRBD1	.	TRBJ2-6	TGTGCCAGCAGCTTAGGGGGGACAGGGGACGGGGCCAACGTCCTGACTTTC	CASSLGGTGDGANVLTF
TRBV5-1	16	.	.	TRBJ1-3	TGCGCCAGCAGCTCGACAACAGGGTTGGCTGGAAACACCATATATTTT	CASSSTTGLAGNTIYF
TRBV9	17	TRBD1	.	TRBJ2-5	TGTGCCAGCAGCCACTCCCCGAAGTCGGGACAGCAAGAGACCCAGTACTTC	CASSHSPKSGQQETQYF
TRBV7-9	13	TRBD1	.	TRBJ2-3	TGTGCCACCCAGGGGGCCCTCACAGATACGCAGTATTTT	CATQGALTDTQYF
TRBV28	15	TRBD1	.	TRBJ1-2	TGTGCCACCGAGATTACCGGGACAGTAGTAAATGGCTACACCTTC	CATEITGTVVNGYTF
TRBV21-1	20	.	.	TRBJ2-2	TGTGCCAGCATCATGTTTCCCGGGACTAGCGGGAGTCGGAACACCGGGGAGCTGTTTTTT	CASIMFPGTSGSRNTGELFF
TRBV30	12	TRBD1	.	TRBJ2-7	TGTGCCTTCCAGGGGGTCGGGTACGAGCAGTACTTC	CAFQGVGYEQYF
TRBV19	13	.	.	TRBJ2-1	TGTGCCTCCAGGGGGGCAGGCCACAATGAGCAGTTCTTC	CASRGAGHNEQFF
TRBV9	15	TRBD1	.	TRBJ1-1	TGTGCCAGCAGCTTGGGAACAGGGGAGGGCACTGAAGCTTTCTTT	CASSLGTGEGTEAFF
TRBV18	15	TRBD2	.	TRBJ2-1	TGTGCCAGCTCACCTACTAGCGGGCCCTACAATGAGCAGTTCTTC	CASSPTSGPYNEQFF
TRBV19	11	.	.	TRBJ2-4	TGTGCCAGTACTCTGGGAAACATTCAGTACTTC	CASTLGNIQYF
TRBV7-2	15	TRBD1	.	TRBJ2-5	TGTGCCAGCAGCCCAAACAGGGGTGGGGCCGAGACCCAGTACTTC	CASSPNRGGAETQYF
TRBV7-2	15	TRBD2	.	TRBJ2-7	TGTGCCAGCAGCTTAGCGCCCGCTAGCGGCTACGAGCAGTACTTC	CASSLAPASGYEQYF
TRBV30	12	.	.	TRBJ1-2	TGTGCCTGGAACTATGGCAGAGATGGCTACACCTTC	CAWNYGRDGYTF
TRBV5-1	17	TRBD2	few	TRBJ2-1	TGCGCCAGCAGCTTGAAGACACTAGCGGGGGCAAACAATGAGCAGTTCTTC	CASSLKTLAGANNEQFF
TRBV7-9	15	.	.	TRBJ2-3	TGTGCCAGCAGCTTTCCGGAGACTAGCACAGATACGCAGTATTTT	CASSFPETSTDTQYF
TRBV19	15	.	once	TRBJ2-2	TGTGCCAGTAGTATAACAACTGGCTTCACCGGGGAGCTGTTTTTT	CASSITTGFTGELFF
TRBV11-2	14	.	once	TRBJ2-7	TGTGCCAGCAGCTTAGTAGCAGGGGGGTACGAGCAGTACTTC	CASSLVAGGYEQYF
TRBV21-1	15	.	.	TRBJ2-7	TGTGCCAGCAGCGCCGCCGGGACAGACTCCTACGAGCAGTACTTC	CASSAAGTDSYEQYF
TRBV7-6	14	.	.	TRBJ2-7	TGTGCCAGCAGCTTCGGGGACATGACCTACGAGCAGTACTTC	CASSFGDMTYEQYF
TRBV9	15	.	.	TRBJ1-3	TGTGCCAGCAGCGGACACGGGGGACCTGGAAACACCATATATTTT	CASSGHGGPGNTIYF
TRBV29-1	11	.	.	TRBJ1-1	TGCAGCGTTTTGACAGACACTGAAGCTTTCTTT	CSVLTDTEAFF
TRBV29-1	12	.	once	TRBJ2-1	TGCAGCGTTGAACAACAACACAATGAGCAGTTCTTC	CSVEQQHNEQFF